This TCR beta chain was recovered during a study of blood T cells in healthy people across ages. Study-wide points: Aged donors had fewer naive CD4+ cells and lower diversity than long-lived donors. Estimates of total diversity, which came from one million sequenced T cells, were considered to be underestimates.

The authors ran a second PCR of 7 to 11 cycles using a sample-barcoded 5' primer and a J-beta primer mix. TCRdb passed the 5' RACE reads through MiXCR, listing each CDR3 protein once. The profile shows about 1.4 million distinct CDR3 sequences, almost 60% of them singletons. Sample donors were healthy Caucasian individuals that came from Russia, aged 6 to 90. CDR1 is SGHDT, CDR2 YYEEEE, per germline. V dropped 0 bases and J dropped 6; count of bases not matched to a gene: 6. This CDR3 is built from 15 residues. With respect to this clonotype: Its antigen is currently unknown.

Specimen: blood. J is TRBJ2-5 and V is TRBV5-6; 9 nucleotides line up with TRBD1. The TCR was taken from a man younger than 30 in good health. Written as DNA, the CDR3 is TGTGCCAGCAGCTTGGCCGGGACAGGGCTTAAGACCCAGTACTTC. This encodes CASSLAGTGLKTQYF.